This T cell receptor (beta chain) was sequenced in a study of CD8 T cells in ankylosing spondylitis. A remark on this clonotype: The target antigen is unknown.

Preparation of TCR beta libraries was done by quantitative 5'-RACE with molecular barcodes. TCRdb called the 5' RACE reads again in MiXCR, with one record for every CDR3 protein. This sample has about 300,000 distinct CDR3 sequences; roughly 10% occur once, and the top ten carry around 8.4%. The CDR3 is 15 amino acids. J was trimmed by 0 bases and V by 8 bases; bases with no gene match: 9. The germline V gene has CDR1 MDHEN and CDR2 SYDVKM. General study points: From matched ankylosing spondylitis synovial fluid, disease-linked clones were reportedly recovered at significantly enriched levels. The study identified a TCR beta motif of several highly homologous variants that appeared characteristic of ankylosing spondylitis blood. Both synovial fluid and blood in reactive arthritis had previously been reported to carry some motif variants.

J is TRBJ1-2 and V is TRBV28; 7 bases map to TRBD1. This receptor was taken from a female donor with ankylosing spondylitis or in good health (not recorded which). The sequenced sample consisted of blood, either unsorted or a sorted T cell fraction (not recorded which). CDR3 nucleotides: TGTGCCAGCTTTCTACCGGGACAGTCTAACTATGGCTACACCTTC. Translating it yields CASFLPGQSNYGYTF.